This passage covers 9 T cell receptor beta chains from one sample sequenced in a study of cytomegalovirus exposure and HLA in healthy donors. Vbeta (60) and Jbeta (13) primers were used in the PCR. Libraries were prepared by immunoSEQ multiplex PCR; TCRdb keeps only in-frame clonotypes and omits some of them. The profile shows some 180,000 clones, roughly 79% of them singletons. Sequencing input: PBMCs. The receptors derive from a man aged 30 to 39 in good health and CMV-seronegative.

This chain links TRBV10-2 with TRBJ1-1; TRBD1 agrees at 7 bases. The CDR3 length is 14 residues. From germline, CDR1 is WSHSY and CDR2 SAAADI. V dropped 4 bases and J dropped 2; count of bases not matched to a gene: 4. CDR3 region: CASSVTGYNTEAFF. The CDR3, as DNA: TGCGCCAGCAGTGTGACAGGGTATAACACTGAAGCTTTCTTT.

The chain is built from TRBV30 and TRBJ2-1; 8 bases agree with TRBD2. Per the germline V gene, CDR1 is GTSNPN and CDR2 is SVGIG (reference sequence). The CDR3 runs to 14 residues. With V trimmed by 2 bases and J by 6 bases, 6 bases remained unmatched. The DNA of the CDR3 is TGTGCCTGGAGTCCGGGACTAGGGCGCAATGAGCAGTTCTTC. It translates to CAWSPGLGRNEQFF.

The rearrangement uses TRBV25-1 and TRBJ1-6; D is possibly TRBD1 (6 bases). The ends were cut back, 2 bases at V and 7 bases at J, with 9 bases in the middle. Germline assignment: CDR1 MGHDK and CDR2 SYGVNS. The CDR3 spans 14 residues. CDR3 bases: TGTGCCAGCAGTGAACAGGGGTGGAATTCACCCCTCCACTTT. Translation: CASSEQGWNSPLHF.

V and J are TRBV28 and TRBJ1-5; D call uncertain. V shed 2 bases and J shed 1 base, with 15 bases lying between them. The length of the CDR3 is 17 residues. The germline V gene encodes CDR1 MDHEN and CDR2 SYDVKM. CDR3 bases: TGTGCCAGCAGTTTAATAGCGAGGGTTAGGAGCAATCAGCCCCAGCATTTT. Encoded protein: CASSLIARVRSNQPQHF.

The chain has TRBV29-1 and TRBJ2-7, with TRBD2 identical over 8 bases. This CDR3 contains 14 residues. The V and J ends lost 7 bases and 2 bases, in that order; junction bases with no gene match: 10. Germline V CDR1 and CDR2: SQVTM, ANQGSEA. Here the CDR3 reads CSARGSGIPYEQYF. CDR3 DNA sequence: TGCAGCGCCCGGGGTAGCGGGATCCCCTACGAGCAGTACTTC.

V and J are TRBV2 and TRBJ2-2, with D maybe TRBD1 (6 bases). Germline V CDR1 and CDR2: SNHLY, FYNNEI. The V and J ends lost 6 bases and 7 bases respectively, with 15 bases between them. This CDR3 comprises 14 residues. This chain's CDR3 is CASRGETGYGELFF. CDR3 DNA sequence: TGTGCCAGCAGGGGGGAAACAGGGTACGGGGAGCTGTTTTTT.

The chain recombines TRBV28 with TRBJ1-1, with a weak D call TRBD1 (6 bases). The V end lost 4 bases, the J end lost 7 bases, and 16 bases lay between the germline ends. The CDR3 has 14 residues. Germline CDR1 and CDR2: MDHEN and SYDVKM. CDR3 region: CASSSVGGGVEAFF. CDR3 in DNA: TGTGCCAGCAGTTCAGTAGGGGGGGGTGTTGAAGCTTTCTTT.

The chain carries TRBV30 and TRBJ2-1, with 9 bases matching TRBD2. Trimming at V came to 7 bases and at J to 6 bases, leaving 10 bases not matched to a gene. Looked up from germline, CDR1 is GTSNPN and CDR2 is SVGIG (reference sequence). The CDR3 covers 14 residues. CDR3: CASEREDRFNEQFF. CDR3 coding DNA: TGTGCCTCCGAGCGGGAGGATAGGTTCAATGAGCAGTTCTTC. Combining the CDR3 with reference TRBV30 and TRBJ2-1 gives the whole variable domain SQTIHQWPATLVQPVGSPLSLECTVEGTSNPNLYWYRQAAGRGLQLLFYSVGIGQISSEVPQNLSASRPQDRQFILSSKKLLLSDSGFYLCASEREDRFNEQFFGPGTRLTVL.

The rearrangement uses TRBV11-2 and TRBJ1-4, with D possibly TRBD1 on 6 matching bases. Germline assignment: CDR1 SGHAT and CDR2 FQNNGV. This CDR3 comprises 14 residues. V dropped 4 bases and J dropped 3 bases, with 9 bases sitting between them. CDR3: CASSSGVANEKLFF. The DNA of the CDR3 is TGTGCCAGCAGCTCAGGGGTGGCTAATGAAAAACTGTTTTTT. Full variable domain (rest looked up from reference TRBV11-2 and TRBJ1-4): EAGVAQSPRYKIIEKRQSVAFWCNPISGHATLYWYQQILGQGPKLLIQFQNNGVVDDSQLPKDRFSAERLKGVDSTLKIQPAKLEDSAVYLCASSSGVANEKLFFGSGTQLSVL.